This T cell receptor (beta chain) was sequenced during a study of OX40 agonist ivuxolimab in advanced cancers. Turning to the study itself: Past anti-PD-1, anti-PD-L1 or anti-CTLA-4 therapy was accepted, and 30% to 45% had received some.

This clone has a handful of counts. Profiled with immunoSEQ multiplex PCR; TCRdb holds only in-frame clones, not every one. The table has about 140,000 clones, about nine tenths seen once. Germline V lookup: CDR1 MDHEN, CDR2 SYDVKM. CDR3 length: 15 amino acids. V was pared by 2 bases and J by 7 bases, with 15 bases between. This clonotype originated in an adult with an advanced solid tumor such as melanoma, head and neck, liver or kidney cancer. Sample: CD4+ or CD8+ T cells sorted from blood, taken in a trial of the OX40 agonist ivuxolimab. The gene calls are TRBV28 and TRBJ1-5; no firm D call. The CDR3 is CASSLVDGYPQPQHF. The CDR3 DNA follows: TGTGCCAGCAGTTTAGTCGACGGCTACCCGCAGCCCCAGCATTTT.